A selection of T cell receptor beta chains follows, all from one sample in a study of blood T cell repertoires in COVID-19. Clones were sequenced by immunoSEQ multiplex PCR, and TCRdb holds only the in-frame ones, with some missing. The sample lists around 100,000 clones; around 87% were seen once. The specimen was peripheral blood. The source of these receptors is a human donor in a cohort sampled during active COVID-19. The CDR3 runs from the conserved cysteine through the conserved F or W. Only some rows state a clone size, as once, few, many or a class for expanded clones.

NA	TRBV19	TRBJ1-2	CASVRDRFVTNYGYTF
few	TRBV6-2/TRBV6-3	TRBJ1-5	CASSQTGTGFQPQHF
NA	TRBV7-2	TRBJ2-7	CASSLLQGGPYEQYF
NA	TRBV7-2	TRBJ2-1	CASSLGGLAGGRSYNEQFF
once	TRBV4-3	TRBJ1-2	CASSYTSGQTDYGYTF
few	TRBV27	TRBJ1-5	CASSVTGIHQPQHF
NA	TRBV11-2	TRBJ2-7	CASTWQGSIGYTAEQYF
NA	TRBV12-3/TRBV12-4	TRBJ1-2	CASSRGQGYGYTF
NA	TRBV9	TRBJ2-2	CASSVVRGAGELFF
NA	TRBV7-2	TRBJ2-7	CASSPEGLAGRYEQYF
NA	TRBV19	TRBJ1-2	CASSIKRLGANYGYTF
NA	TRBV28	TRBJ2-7	CASSPSGLESYEQYF
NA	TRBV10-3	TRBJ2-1	CAISEYMTSGSNNEQFF
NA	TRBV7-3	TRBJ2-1	CASSPSGGNEQFF
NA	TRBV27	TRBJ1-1	CASSYNRGTEAFF
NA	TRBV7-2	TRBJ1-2	CASSLRTEGMGYTF